This T cell receptor beta chain originates from a study of T cells after posttransplantation cyclophosphamide. The length of the CDR3 is 14 residues. Germline CDR1 and CDR2: SGHVS and FQNEAQ. V lost 3 bases and J 3 bases, leaving 12 bases between the germline ends. Only in-frame clones appear in the TCRdb table, and some are missing; sequencing was by immunoSEQ multiplex PCR. This sample yields about 16,000 clones, of which roughly 85% are seen a single time; 28% belongs to the top ten. Control samples came 1 year after myeloablative marrow transplants with methotrexate plus calcineurin inhibitor. The chain uses TRBV7-8 and TRBJ2-7; tentative D call: TRBD1 (5 bases). The receptor comes from a female patient aged 18-30 years who received an allogeneic stem cell transplant from an unrelated donor, was CMV-positive, and had acute and chronic GVHD. A subset of T cells may come from the graft donor. Source: PBMCs, taken after allogeneic stem cell transplant with calcineurin inhibitor and methotrexate. The CDR3 bases are TGTGCCAGCAGCTTGGGTCTGGGGCGCTACGAGCAGTACTTC. It yields the protein CASSLGLGRYEQYF.